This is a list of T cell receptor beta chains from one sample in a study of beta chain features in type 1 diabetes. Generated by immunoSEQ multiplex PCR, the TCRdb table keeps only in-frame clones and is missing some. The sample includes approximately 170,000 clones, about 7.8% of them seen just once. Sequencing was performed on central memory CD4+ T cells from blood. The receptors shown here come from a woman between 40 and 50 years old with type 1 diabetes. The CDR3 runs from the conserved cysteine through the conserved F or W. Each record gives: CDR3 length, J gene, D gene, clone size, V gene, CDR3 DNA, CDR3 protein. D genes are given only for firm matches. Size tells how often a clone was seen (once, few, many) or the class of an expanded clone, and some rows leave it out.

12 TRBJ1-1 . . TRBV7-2 TGTGCCAGCAGCTTACAGAACACTGAAGCTTTCTTT CASSLQNTEAFF
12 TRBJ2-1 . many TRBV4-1 TGCGCCAGCAGCCAAGTTCGGAATGAGCAGTTCTTC CASSQVRNEQFF
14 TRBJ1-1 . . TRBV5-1 TGCGCCAGCAGCTTGATACAGGGGAACACTGAAGCTTTCTTT CASSLIQGNTEAFF
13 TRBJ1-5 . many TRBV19 TGTGCCAGTCCGTACGTAAGAGTTCGGCCCCAGCATTTT CASPYVRVRPQHF
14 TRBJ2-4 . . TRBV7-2 TGTGCCAGCAGCTTAGTGACTAGTCAGTACATTCAGTACTTC CASSLVTSQYIQYF
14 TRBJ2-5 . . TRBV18 TGTGCCAGCTCACCAAGCGCGGGCCAAGAGACCCAGTACTTC CASSPSAGQETQYF
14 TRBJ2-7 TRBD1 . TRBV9 TGTGCCAGCAGTCGGACAGGGGGCTTGTACGAGCAGTACTTC CASSRTGGLYEQYF
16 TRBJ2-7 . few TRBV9 TGTGCCAGCAGCGTAGCCCCCCTAGCTAGCTCCTACGAGCAGTACTTC CASSVAPLASSYEQYF
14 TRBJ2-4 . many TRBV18 TGTGCCAGCTCACCAGGATTGGGCCGGAACATTCAGTACTTC CASSPGLGRNIQYF
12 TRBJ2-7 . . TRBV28 TGTGCCAGCAGACCAAACAGCTACGAGCAGTACTTC CASRPNSYEQYF
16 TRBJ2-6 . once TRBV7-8 TGTGCCAGCAGCTTATTGGGCCTCTCTGGGGCCAACGTCCTGACTTTC CASSLLGLSGANVLTF
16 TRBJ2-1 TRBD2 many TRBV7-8 TGTGCCAGCAGCTTAGATCCGGGGGGGCCTTTAGGCGAGCAGTTCTTC CASSLDPGGPLGEQFF
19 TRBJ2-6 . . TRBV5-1 TGCGCCAGCAGCTTGGCGGCCCGGGGGGCCGGCTCTGGGGCCAACGTCCTGACTTTC CASSLAARGAGSGANVLTF
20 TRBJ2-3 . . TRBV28 TGTGCCAGCAGGCCGGGGCCGGGGGCCCAAGCGGGATCTTACACAGATACGCAGTATTTT CASRPGPGAQAGSYTDTQYF
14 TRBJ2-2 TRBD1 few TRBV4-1 TGCGCCAGCAGAGGGGGCGCATTCACCGGGGAGCTGTTTTTT CASRGGAFTGELFF
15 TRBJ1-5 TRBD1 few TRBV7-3 TGTGCCAGCAGCTCGATTGGACAGGGAAATCAGCCCCAGCATTTT CASSSIGQGNQPQHF
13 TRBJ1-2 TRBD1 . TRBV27 TGTGCCAGCAGTCCCAGACAGGGGCATGGCTACACCTTC CASSPRQGHGYTF
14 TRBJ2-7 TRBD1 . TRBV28 TGTGCCAGCAGTTCGGGACAGGGATTTTACGAGCAGTACTTC CASSSGQGFYEQYF
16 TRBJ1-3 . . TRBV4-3 TGCGCCAGCAGCCAAGACCCCGGACAGTCTGGAAACACCATATATTTT CASSQDPGQSGNTIYF
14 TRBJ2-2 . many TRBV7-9 TGTGCCAGCAGCCCTCAGGGCGGAACCGGGGAGCTGTTTTTT CASSPQGGTGELFF
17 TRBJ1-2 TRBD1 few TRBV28 TGTGCCAGCAGTTTATCCCTCTCGACAGGGGGCGCGGATGGCTACACCTTC CASSLSLSTGGADGYTF
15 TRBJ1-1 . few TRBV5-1 TGCGCCAGCAGCTTGGCCTCAGTCCGGAACACTGAAGCTTTCTTT CASSLASVRNTEAFF
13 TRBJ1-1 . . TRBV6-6 TGTGCCAGCAGTTACGGCCGGGACACTGAAGCTTTCTTT CASSYGRDTEAFF
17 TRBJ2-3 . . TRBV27 TGTGCCAGCAGTTTACTACAGGGAGGGGTCGGCACAGATACGCAGTATTTT CASSLLQGGVGTDTQYF
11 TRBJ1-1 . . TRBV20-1 TGCAGTGTTCAGGAGAACACTGAAGCTTTCTTT CSVQENTEAFF
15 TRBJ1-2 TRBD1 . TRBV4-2 TGTGCCAGCAGCCAAAGGGGGGACAGGTCGTTTGGCTACACCTTC CASSQRGDRSFGYTF
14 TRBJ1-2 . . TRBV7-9 TGTGCCAGCAGCCCCCTGGGCCACCAATATGGCTACACCTTC CASSPLGHQYGYTF
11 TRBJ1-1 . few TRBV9 TGTGCCAGCAGCGTGGGGGCGGATTGTGTCTTT CASSVGADCVF
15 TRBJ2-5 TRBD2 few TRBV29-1 TGCAGCGTCGGCTGGGGCGGGGGGTCAGGGGAGACCCAGTACTTC CSVGWGGGSGETQYF
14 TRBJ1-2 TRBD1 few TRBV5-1 TGCGCCAGCAGCTCGACAGGGGAAGGGTATGGCTACACCTTC CASSSTGEGYGYTF
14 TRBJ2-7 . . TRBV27 TGTGCCAGCAGTTCCGGAGGTGGCCTTCGCGAGCAGTACTTC CASSSGGGLREQYF
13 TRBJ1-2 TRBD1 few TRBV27 TGTGCCAGCAGGCCCGACAGGGGGATCCGCTACACCTTC CASRPDRGIRYTF
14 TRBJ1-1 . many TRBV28 TGTGCCCACGCTACCGAGACAGGGAACACTGAAGCTTTCTTT CAHATETGNTEAFF
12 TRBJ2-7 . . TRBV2 TGTGCCAGCAGGCGGGTAGCCTACGAGCAGTACTTC CASRRVAYEQYF
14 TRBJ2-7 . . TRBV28 TGTGCCAGCAGTTCGACTAGTACTGGGAAAGAGCAGTACTTC CASSSTSTGKEQYF
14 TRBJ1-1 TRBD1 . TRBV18 TGTGCCAGCTCAGCCGACAGGGTTGGCACTGAAGCTTTCTTT CASSADRVGTEAFF
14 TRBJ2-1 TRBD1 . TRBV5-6 TGTGCCAGCAGCTTCGTGAGACAGGGAAATGAGCAGTTCTTC CASSFVRQGNEQFF